This TCR beta chain was documented in a study of blood T cell repertoires in COVID-19. Across the study: COVID-19 samples, acute and convalescent, were from the United States, Italy and Spain.

V gave up 1 base and J gave up 0 bases, with 7 bases separating them. This CDR3 spans 16 amino acids. CDR1 is SGHTA, CDR2 FQGNSA, per germline. Sequencing used immunoSEQ multiplex PCR; TCRdb keeps in-frame clones, though not all of them. Found here are more than 110,000 clones, around 80% of them singletons; the top ten hold around 5.5%. Cohort placement rested on clinical history that participants reported themselves. V usage is TRBV7-2 and J usage is TRBJ1-6; no reliable D call. The TCR comes from a woman in her forties or fifties who had recovered from COVID-19. The sample taken for sequencing was PBMCs or T cells enriched from blood (not recorded which). The CDR3 nucleotides read TGTGCCAGCAGCTTAGTCTTTAGCTCCTATAATTCACCCCTCCACTTT. This translates into CASSLVFSSYNSPLHF.